One and the same sample provided the 27 T cell receptor beta chains below, sequenced in a study of T cell changes during pregnancy in multiple sclerosis. The table came from immunoSEQ multiplex PCR; TCRdb's copy has only in-frame clones and leaves some out. The data show about 56,000 clones, just over 90% seen once. This specimen consisted of peripheral blood, obtained in the first trimester of pregnancy. The origin of the receptors is a female donor in good health, enrolled as a control in a pregnancy study.

The chain has TRBV19 and TRBJ1-5, with 10 nucleotides matching TRBD1. The trim removed 10 bases at V and 10 bases at J, leaving 13 bases unmatched. Germline V gives CDR1 LNHDA, CDR2 SQIVND (reference sequence). The CDR3 is 14 residues long. The CDR3 loop reads CATNLRDRGGPQHF. CDR3 nucleotides: TGTGCCACTAACCTCCGGGACAGGGGAGGCCCCCAGCATTTT.

The chain has TRBV25-1 and TRBJ2-1, with 8 nucleotides matching TRBD2. Trimming at V came to 7 bases and at J to 9 bases, leaving 2 bases not matched to a gene. Germline V gene data show CDR1 as MGHDK and CDR2 as SYGVNS. This CDR3 is built from 11 residues. For the CDR3, the DNA is TGTGCCAGCAAGACTAGCGTTGAGCAGTTCTTC. Residues: CASKTSVEQFF.

In this sample, this clone turned up a few times. The rearrangement links TRBV5-4 to TRBJ1-1; D uncertain. Per germline, CDR1 SGHNT and CDR2 YYREEE (reference sequence). V lost 2 bases and J lost 4, with 6 bases in between. The CDR3 length is 12 residues. The CDR3 bases are TGTGCCAGCAGCTTTATGGCCACTGAAGCTTTCTTT. Translation gives CASSFMATEAFF.

This chain links TRBV9 with TRBJ1-3; TRBD1 agrees at 8 bases. The V segment lost 3 bases and the J segment 4 bases; nucleotides outside the gene matches: 6. Germline V CDR1 and CDR2: SGDLS, YYNGEE. The CDR3 has 15 residues. The DNA of the CDR3 is TGTGCCAGCAGCGCCACAGGGGGAGGAGGAAACACCATATATTTT. Its protein product is CASSATGGGGNTIYF.

The chain carries TRBV28 and TRBJ1-5; D is unresolved. CDR1 and CDR2 from the germline V gene are MDHEN and SYDVKM. V was shortened by 3 bases and J by 0 bases, with 9 bases between the two germline ends. The CDR3 covers 15 residues. CDR3 region: CASSFTQYSNQPQHF. The CDR3 DNA is TGTGCCAGCAGTTTCACACAGTATAGCAATCAGCCCCAGCATTTT.

The genes are TRBV10-1 and TRBJ1-1; 9 bases line up with TRBD1. Looked up from germline, CDR1 is WNHNN and CDR2 is SYGVQD (reference sequence). The ends lost 6 bases at V and 3 bases at J; junction bases unmatched: 2. This CDR3 is 13 amino acids long. The CDR3 spells CASSRQGDTEAFF. The CDR3 region has the DNA TGCGCCAGCAGCCGACAGGGGGACACTGAAGCTTTCTTT.

The chain is built from TRBV28 and TRBJ1-5; 10 bases line up with TRBD1. J gave up 5 bases and V 5 bases, and 3 bases lay outside the gene matches. Germline loops: CDR1 MDHEN, CDR2 SYDVKM. This CDR3 contains 14 residues. CDR3 protein: CASSAGQGDQPQHF. For the CDR3, the DNA is TGTGCCAGCAGTGCAGGACAGGGGGATCAGCCCCAGCATTTT.

CDR3 sequence reads: CASSPTIILDEQYF. The CDR3 DNA reads as TGTGCCAGCAGCCCGACAATAATCCTGGACGAGCAGTACTTC. V gene TRBV7-6 combines with J gene TRBJ2-7, with no clear D. This CDR3 is built from 14 residues. Germline V lookup: CDR1 SGHVS, CDR2 FNYEAQ. Trimming left V 5 bases short and J 5 bases short, with 16 bases between.

The rearrangement links TRBV28 to TRBJ2-7; D is possibly TRBD2 (6 bases). Germline loops: CDR1 MDHEN, CDR2 SYDVKM. V was trimmed by 4 bases and J by 0 bases, leaving 19 bases between them. The CDR3 contains 17 residues. The CDR3 loop reads CASSSLYLALISYEQYF. CDR3 sequence (DNA): TGTGCCAGCAGTTCCCTCTATCTAGCGCTAATCTCCTACGAGCAGTACTTC.

V is TRBV28 and J is TRBJ2-1; 11 nucleotides match TRBD2. The CDR3 has 16 amino acids. V was pared by 4 bases and J by 7 bases, with 9 bases of the junction left unmatched. Germline CDR1 reads MDHEN; CDR2 reads SYDVKM. For the CDR3, the DNA is TGTGCCAGCAGTTCCTTCGGGACTAGCGGTAATAATGAGCAGTTCTTC. Its translation: CASSSFGTSGNNEQFF.

The rearrangement uses TRBV4-1 and TRBJ2-2; a weak D match, TRBD2 (5 bases). With 4 bases removed from V and 7 bases from J, the gap between germline ends came to 13 bases. The CDR3 consists of 14 residues. Germline CDR1 is MGHRA and CDR2 is YSYEKL. The CDR3 spells CASSPLDGRGELFF. CDR3 nucleotides: TGCGCCAGCAGCCCACTAGACGGCCGCGGGGAGCTGTTTTTT.

CDR3 in amino acids: CASSEERGAYNEQFF. DNA of the CDR3: TGTGCCAGCAGTGAAGAGCGGGGCGCCTACAATGAGCAGTTCTTC. The chain combines TRBV25-1 with TRBJ2-1; 7 bases fit TRBD2. The CDR3 runs to 15 residues. CDR1 and CDR2 from the germline V gene are MGHDK and SYGVNS. The ends lost 2 bases at V and 2 bases at J; junction bases unmatched: 3.

The chain has TRBV6-4 and TRBJ2-1; weak D call: TRBD2 (6 bases). The V and J ends lost 5 bases and 9 bases respectively, with 17 bases between them. The length of the CDR3 is 14 residues. From germline, CDR1 is MRHNA and CDR2 SNTAGT. CDR3 residues: CASSMIAEGGEQFF. The CDR3 DNA reads TGTGCCAGCAGTATGATAGCGGAAGGAGGTGAGCAGTTCTTC.

The V gene is TRBV5-4, the J gene TRBJ2-1; 8 nucleotides agree with TRBD2. Looked up from germline, CDR1 is SGHNT and CDR2 is YYREEE (reference sequence). This CDR3 is built from 17 residues. The V segment lost 2 bases and the J segment 3 bases; nucleotides outside the gene matches: 10. CDR3: CASSFDQREYGYNEQFF. CDR3 DNA: TGTGCCAGCAGCTTCGACCAGCGGGAGTACGGCTACAATGAGCAGTTCTTC.

This clone showed up just a few times. The chain has TRBV7-9 and TRBJ2-7; unclear D gene. This CDR3 comprises 11 residues. With 6 bases removed from V and 4 bases from J, the gap between germline ends came to 7 bases. Germline assignment: CDR1 SEHNR and CDR2 FQNEAQ (reference sequence). CDR3 in DNA: TGTGCCAGCAGTCCCGGGTACGAGCAGTACTTC. Protein product: CASSPGYEQYF.

The J gene is TRBJ1-5, the V gene TRBV7-8; no firm D call. Germline lookup yields CDR1 SGHVS and CDR2 FQNEAQ. The CDR3 runs 14 residues. V lost 0 bases to trimming and J lost 6 bases, with 9 bases between them. CDR3 nucleotides: TGTGCCAGCAGCTTAGCAAGCCGGGGTCAGCCCCAGCATTTT. It encodes CASSLASRGQPQHF. Filled out from reference TRBV7-8 and TRBJ1-5, the complete variable domain reads GAGVSQSPRYKVAKRGQDVALRCDPISGHVSLFWYQQALGQGPEFLTYFQNEAQLDKSGLPSDRFFAERPEGSVSTLKIQRTQQEDSAVYLCASSLASRGQPQHFGDGTRLSIL.

The rearrangement links TRBV7-8 to TRBJ2-1, with a weak D call TRBD2 (6 bases). The CDR3 consists of 14 residues. V lost 1 base and J 6 bases, leaving 10 bases between the germline ends. From germline, CDR1 is SGHVS and CDR2 FQNEAQ. CDR3 DNA sequence: TGTGCCAGCAGCTTAGGACGCGGGATCAATGAGCAGTTCTTC. Protein product: CASSLGRGINEQFF.

Only one count was recorded for this clone. The chain couples TRBV5-1 to TRBJ2-5; tentative D call: TRBD1 (6 bases). This CDR3 has 14 residues. Between the trimmed V and J ends, which lost 4 bases and 2 bases, there was a span of 12 bases. CDR1 and CDR2 (germline): SGHRS, YFSETQ. The CDR3 DNA is TGCGCCAGCAGCCCGATGGGACAACAAGAGACCCAGTACTTC. Translating it yields CASSPMGQQETQYF.

The J gene is TRBJ1-5, the V gene TRBV2; D is unclear. Germline CDR1 and CDR2: SNHLY and FYNNEI. V shed 4 bases and J shed 6 bases, with 10 bases lying between them. This CDR3 contains 13 residues. The chain's CDR3 is CASSVRGSQPQHF. The CDR3 DNA sequence: TGTGCCAGCAGTGTACGGGGATCTCAGCCCCAGCATTTT.

V gene TRBV5-1 combines with J gene TRBJ2-1, with TRBD2 matching 12 bases. V was clipped by 3 bases and J by 3 bases; unmatched bases: 16. The CDR3 sequence is 20 residues long. CDR1 is SGHRS and CDR2 is YFSETQ in the germline V gene. DNA of the CDR3: TGCGCCAGCAGCTCCCCCCCGACTAGCGGGAGAGCGAATGTCTACAATGAGCAGTTCTTC. Amino acids: CASSSPPTSGRANVYNEQFF.

This chain's CDR3 is CASAPNGGTITDTQYF. The CDR3 region has the DNA TGTGCCAGCGCGCCAAACGGGGGGACTATCACAGATACGCAGTATTTT. The chain combines TRBV7-8 with TRBJ2-3; 7 nucleotides match TRBD2. V lost 8 bases, J lost 2 bases, and 13 bases stayed unmatched. Germline assignment: CDR1 SGHVS and CDR2 FQNEAQ. This CDR3 spans 16 amino acids.

The chain uses TRBV27 and TRBJ2-5, with a possible D match to TRBD1 (6 bases). The CDR3 totals 13 residues. Germline loops: CDR1 MNHEY, CDR2 SMNVEV (reference sequence). V was cut by 4 bases and J by 11 bases, with 17 bases left in between. This chain's CDR3 is CASSSLAGVEQYF. CDR3 sequence (DNA): TGTGCCAGCAGTTCACTTGCAGGGGTTGAGCAGTACTTC.

Here the CDR3 DNA reads TGTGCCAGCAGGGCACAGACTAGCGGGGGGATATCAGAGGGCAAAAACATTCAGTACTTC. It codes for CASRAQTSGGISEGKNIQYF. This rearrangement joins TRBV2 to TRBJ2-4; TRBD2 matches 13 bases. Looked up from germline, CDR1 is SNHLY and CDR2 is FYNNEI. The length of the CDR3 is 20 residues. V shed 6 bases, J shed 3 bases, and the junction held 17 bases outside the gene matches.

This chain joins TRBV9 and TRBJ1-2, with 7 bases matching TRBD1. Trimming removed 2 bases from V and 3 bases from J; junction bases left unmatched: 4. This CDR3 is 14 amino acids long. Germline V gives CDR1 SGDLS, CDR2 YYNGEE. The CDR3 region has the DNA TGTGCCAGCAGCGTCCGGGACAGCGACTATGGCTACACCTTC. As protein: CASSVRDSDYGYTF.

J is TRBJ2-5 and V is TRBV2; no clear D. The J call may be mistaken, given a closer DNA end match to TRBJ2-7. The germline V gene has CDR1 SNHLY and CDR2 FYNNEI. This CDR3 region has 11 residues. CDR3 residues: CASSPSYEQYF. CDR3 in DNA: TGTGCCAGCAGCCCCTCCTACGAGCAGTACTTC.

A single count supports this clone. The chain carries TRBV7-9 and TRBJ1-4; no reliable D call. Germline lookup yields CDR1 SEHNR and CDR2 FQNEAQ (reference sequence). The CDR3 contains 15 residues. The V end was cut by 5 bases, the J end by 8 bases, with 18 bases between. The CDR3 DNA sequence: TGTGCCAGCAGCGCTCAAAGCCGGTCGGGGGAAAAACTGTTTTTT. Protein product: CASSAQSRSGEKLFF.

The V call is TRBV4-2, the J call TRBJ2-3, with 10 bases lining up with TRBD2. V lost 1 base, J lost 6 bases, and 4 bases stayed unmatched. Germline-derived CDR1 and CDR2 are LGHNA and YNFKEQ. This CDR3 has 15 residues. CDR3 residues: CASSQVSGGVDTQYF. The CDR3 DNA is TGTGCCAGCAGCCAAGTAAGCGGGGGGGTGGATACGCAGTATTTT.